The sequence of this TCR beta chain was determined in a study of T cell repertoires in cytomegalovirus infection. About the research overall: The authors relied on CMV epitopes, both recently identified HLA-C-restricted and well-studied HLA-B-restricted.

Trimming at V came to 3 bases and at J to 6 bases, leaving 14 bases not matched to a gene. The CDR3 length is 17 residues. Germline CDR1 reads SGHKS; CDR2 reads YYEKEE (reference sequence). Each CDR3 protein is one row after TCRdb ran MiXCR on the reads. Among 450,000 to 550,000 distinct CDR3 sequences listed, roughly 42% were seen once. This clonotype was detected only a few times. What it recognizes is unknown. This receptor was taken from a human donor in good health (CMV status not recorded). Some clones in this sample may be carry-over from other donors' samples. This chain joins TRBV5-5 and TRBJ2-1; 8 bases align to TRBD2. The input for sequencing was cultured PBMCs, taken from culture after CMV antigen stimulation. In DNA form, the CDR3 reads TGTGCCAGCAGCTGGACTATGGTAGCGGGGTCCCGCAATGAGCAGTTCTTC. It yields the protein CASSWTMVAGSRNEQFF.